The sequence of this TCR beta chain was determined in a study of blood T cell repertoires in COVID-19. Study summary: Collection of acute and convalescent COVID-19 samples took place in the United States, Italy and Spain.

The CDR3 is 15 amino acids. V lost 4 bases and J 1 base, leaving 13 bases between the germline ends. Looked up from germline, CDR1 is MGHRA and CDR2 is YSYEKL. Here immunoSEQ multiplex PCR was the method, and the copy in TCRdb shows in-frame clones only, minus some. Of 250,000 to 300,000 clones listed, 70% to 90% are singletons. This clonotype originated in a man aged 18 to 30 with active or convalescent COVID-19. The material sequenced was peripheral blood. The chain employs TRBV4-1 and TRBJ2-5, with D possibly TRBD1 on 6 matching bases. DNA for the CDR3: TGCGCCAGCAGCCCCCAATGGACAGCCCAAGAGACCCAGTACTTC. Translating it yields CASSPQWTAQETQYF.